This T cell receptor beta chain was retrieved from a study of T cells of healthy individuals. Trimming cost V 9 bases and J 2 bases; bases outside gene matches: 11. The CDR3 spans 15 residues. Germline V CDR1 and CDR2: LNHDA, SQIVND (reference sequence). In TCRdb, the 5' RACE reads were re-called with MiXCR into one record per CDR3 protein. The sample shows 40,000 to 65,000 distinct CDR3 sequences, 14% to 15% of them seen only once. The table lists this clonotype with a few counts. The V gene is TRBV19, the J gene TRBJ1-2; 8 nucleotides match TRBD1. The receptor was derived from a human donor in good health. Here the CDR3 DNA reads TGTGCCAGCTATAAACGGACAGGGTGGAACTATGGCTACACCTTC. It yields the protein CASYKRTGWNYGYTF.